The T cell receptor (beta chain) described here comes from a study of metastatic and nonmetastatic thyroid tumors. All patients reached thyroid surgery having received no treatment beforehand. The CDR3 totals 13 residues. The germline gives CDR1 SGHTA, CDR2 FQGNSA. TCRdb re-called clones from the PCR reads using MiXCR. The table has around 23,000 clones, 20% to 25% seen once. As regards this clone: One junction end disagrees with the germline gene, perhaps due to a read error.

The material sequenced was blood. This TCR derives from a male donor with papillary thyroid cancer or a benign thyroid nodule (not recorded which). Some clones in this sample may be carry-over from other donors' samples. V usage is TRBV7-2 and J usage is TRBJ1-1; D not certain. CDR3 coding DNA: TGTGCCAGCAGTCTCGATAGGAGGGCTGAGGCTTTCTTT. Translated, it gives CASSLDRRAEAFF.